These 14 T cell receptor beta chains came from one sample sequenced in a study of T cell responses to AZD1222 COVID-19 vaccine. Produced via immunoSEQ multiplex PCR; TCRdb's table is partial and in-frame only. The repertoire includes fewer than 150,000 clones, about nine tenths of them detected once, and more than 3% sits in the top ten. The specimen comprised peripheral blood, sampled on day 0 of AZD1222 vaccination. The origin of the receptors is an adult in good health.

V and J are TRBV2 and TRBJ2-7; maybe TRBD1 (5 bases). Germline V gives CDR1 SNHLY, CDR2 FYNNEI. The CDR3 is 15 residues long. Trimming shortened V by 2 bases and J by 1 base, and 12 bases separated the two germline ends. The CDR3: CASSEWGRVSYEQYF. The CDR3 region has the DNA TGTGCCAGCAGTGAATGGGGCAGGGTATCCTACGAGCAGTACTTC.

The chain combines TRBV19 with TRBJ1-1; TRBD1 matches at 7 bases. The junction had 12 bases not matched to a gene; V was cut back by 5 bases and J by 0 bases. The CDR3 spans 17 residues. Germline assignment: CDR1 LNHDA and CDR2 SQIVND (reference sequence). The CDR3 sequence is CASSPAGGEGMNTEAFF. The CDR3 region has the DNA TGTGCCAGTAGTCCAGCAGGGGGGGAAGGGATGAACACTGAAGCTTTCTTT.

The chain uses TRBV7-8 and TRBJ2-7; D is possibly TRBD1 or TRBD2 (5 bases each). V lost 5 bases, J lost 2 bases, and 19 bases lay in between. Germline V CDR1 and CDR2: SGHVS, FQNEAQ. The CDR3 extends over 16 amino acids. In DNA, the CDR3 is TGTGCCAGCAGCCAGATCCGGGACGTGAGAGCCTACGAGCAGTACTTC. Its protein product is CASSQIRDVRAYEQYF.

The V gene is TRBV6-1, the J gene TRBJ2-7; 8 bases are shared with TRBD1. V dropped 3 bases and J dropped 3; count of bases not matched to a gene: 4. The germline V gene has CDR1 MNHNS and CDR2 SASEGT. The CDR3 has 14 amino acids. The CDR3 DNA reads TGTGCCAGCAGTGACCGGGACAGGTTCTACGAGCAGTACTTC. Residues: CASSDRDRFYEQYF.

CDR3 DNA sequence: TGTGCCATCCTGAAGGGGTCAGGGACACTAAGCTCTGGAAACACCATATATTTT. The encoded protein is CAILKGSGTLSSGNTIYF. This chain connects TRBV10-3 to TRBJ1-3; a weak D match, TRBD1 (6 bases). CDR1 ENHRY and CDR2 SYGVKD come from the germline V gene. Trimming removed 8 bases from V and 0 bases from J, with 23 bases in between. This CDR3 has 18 residues.

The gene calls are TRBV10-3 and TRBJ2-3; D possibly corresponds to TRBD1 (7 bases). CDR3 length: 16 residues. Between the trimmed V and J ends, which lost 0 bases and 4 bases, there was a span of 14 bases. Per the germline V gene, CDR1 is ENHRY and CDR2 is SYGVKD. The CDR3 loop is CAISESGAGGPDTQYF. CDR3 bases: TGTGCCATCAGTGAGTCTGGGGCAGGGGGGCCAGATACGCAGTATTTT.

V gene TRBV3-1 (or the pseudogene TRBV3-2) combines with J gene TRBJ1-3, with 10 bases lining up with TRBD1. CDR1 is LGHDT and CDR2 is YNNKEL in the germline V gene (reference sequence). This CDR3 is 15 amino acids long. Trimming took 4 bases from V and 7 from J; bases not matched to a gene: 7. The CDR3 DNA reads TGTGCCAGCAGCCCGGGACAGGGGACAGGGAACACCATATATTTT. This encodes CASSPGQGTGNTIYF.

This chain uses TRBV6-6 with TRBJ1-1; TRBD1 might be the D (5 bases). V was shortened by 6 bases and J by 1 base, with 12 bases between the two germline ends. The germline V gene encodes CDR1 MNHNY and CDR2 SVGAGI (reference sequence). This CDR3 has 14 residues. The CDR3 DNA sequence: TGTGCCAGCAGGGGGGGGTATGCGAACACTGAAGCTTTCTTT. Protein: CASRGGYANTEAFF.

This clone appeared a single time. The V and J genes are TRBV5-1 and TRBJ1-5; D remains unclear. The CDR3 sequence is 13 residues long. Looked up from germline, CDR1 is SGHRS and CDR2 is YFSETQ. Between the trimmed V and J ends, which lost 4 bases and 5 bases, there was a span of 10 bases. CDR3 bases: TGCGCCAGCAGCCTCTCGTTTGATCAGCCCCAGCATTTT. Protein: CASSLSFDQPQHF.

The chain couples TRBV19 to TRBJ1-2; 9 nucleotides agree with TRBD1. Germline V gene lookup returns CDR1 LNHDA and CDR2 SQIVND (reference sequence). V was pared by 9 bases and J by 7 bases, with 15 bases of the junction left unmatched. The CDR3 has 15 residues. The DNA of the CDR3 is TGTGCCAGCCACAGGGGGCGCCTGGGATTCGGTGGCTACACCTTC. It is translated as CASHRGRLGFGGYTF.

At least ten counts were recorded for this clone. The DNA for the CDR3 is TGTGCCAGCAGTTACTCACAGGGGGGACTAGCCCGTGGGGCCAACGTCCTGACTTTC. Protein: CASSYSQGGLARGANVLTF. The V and J genes are TRBV6-2 or TRBV6-3 and TRBJ2-6, with a possible D match to TRBD2 (9 bases). V dropped 0 bases and J dropped 3 bases, with 18 bases sitting between them. Germline V gives CDR1 MNHEY, CDR2 SVGEGT. The CDR3 runs to 19 residues.

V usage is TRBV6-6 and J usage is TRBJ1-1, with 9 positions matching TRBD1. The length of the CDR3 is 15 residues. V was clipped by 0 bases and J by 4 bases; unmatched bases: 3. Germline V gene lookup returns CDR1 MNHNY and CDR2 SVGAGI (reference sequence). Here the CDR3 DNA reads TGTGCCAGCAGTTACTCACAGGGGGCGGCCACTGAAGCTTTCTTT. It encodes CASSYSQGAATEAFF.

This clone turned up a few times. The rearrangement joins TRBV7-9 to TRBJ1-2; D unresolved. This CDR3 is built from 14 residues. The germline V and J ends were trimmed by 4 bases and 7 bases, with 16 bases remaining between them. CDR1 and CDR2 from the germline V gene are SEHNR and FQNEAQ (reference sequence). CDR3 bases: TGTGCCAGCAGCTCAACAGACCGCCTGGGTGGCTACACCTTC. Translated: CASSSTDRLGGYTF.

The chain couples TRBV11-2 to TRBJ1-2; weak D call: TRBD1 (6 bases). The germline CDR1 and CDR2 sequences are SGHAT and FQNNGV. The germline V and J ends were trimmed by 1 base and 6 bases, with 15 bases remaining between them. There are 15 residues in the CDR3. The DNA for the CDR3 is TGTGCCAGCAGCTTAGCGAGGGGGACGGAAGATGGCTACACCTTC. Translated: CASSLARGTEDGYTF. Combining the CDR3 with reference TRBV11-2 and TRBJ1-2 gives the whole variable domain EAGVAQSPRYKIIEKRQSVAFWCNPISGHATLYWYQQILGQGPKLLIQFQNNGVVDDSQLPKDRFSAERLKGVDSTLKIQPAKLEDSAVYLCASSLARGTEDGYTFGSGTRLTVV.